This note documents a single TCR beta chain sequence. This entry is derived from a study of blood T cell repertoires in COVID-19. Study in general: Collection of acute and convalescent COVID-19 samples took place in the United States, Italy and Spain. Nucleic acid was either cDNA or gDNA, and it came from T cells, B-cell-depleted T cells, or PBMCs.

Per the germline V gene, CDR1 is SGDLS and CDR2 is YYNGEE. Trimming removed 0 bases from V and 1 base from J, with 8 bases in between. This CDR3 has 14 residues. In the study's own analysis: Cell counts per sample came from amplifying reference gene primers. Clones were sequenced by immunoSEQ multiplex PCR, and TCRdb holds only the in-frame ones, with some missing. That table is the source of V, J and clone size, and D and trimming were worked out from the DNA. The repertoire holds tens of thousands of clones, with roughly 80% as singletons. The chain employs TRBV9 and TRBJ2-7; D is uncertain. The sequence was obtained from a human donor in a cohort sampled during active COVID-19. Input material: peripheral blood. The chain's CDR3 is CASSVARNSYEQYF. In DNA form, the CDR3 reads TGTGCCAGCAGCGTAGCCAGGAATTCCTACGAGCAGTACTTC.